Listed here are 17 T cell receptor beta chains from one sample, sequenced in a study of monozygotic twins with inflammatory bowel disease. TCRdb derives one entry per CDR3 protein from the 5' RACE reads, leaving out DNA. This sample carries hundreds of thousands of distinct CDR3 sequences, with less than 6.5% going to the ten biggest clones. The specimen sequenced was blood. The receptors derive from a human donor with ulcerative colitis or Crohn's disease, or a healthy co-twin of an affected twin (not recorded which).

This rearrangement joins TRBV12-3 or TRBV12-4 to TRBJ1-1; there is no DNA to check the TCRdb D call of TRBD1. CDR3 length equals 19 residues. The CDR3 sequence: CASSLSPWSLGKTGTEAFF.

V is TRBV5-1 and J is TRBJ1-5; TCRdb designates TRBD1, a call that cannot be tested without DNA. The CDR3 is 17 residues long. Looked up from germline, CDR1 is SGHRS and CDR2 is YFSETQ. CDR3: CASSFPWTRGSNQPQHF.

The V gene is TRBV5-1, the J gene TRBJ2-3; TCRdb calls TRBD1, which cannot be checked without DNA. The CDR3 totals 15 residues. The V gene's germline CDR1 is SGHRS and CDR2 YFSETQ. CDR3: CASSLGDRPTDTQYF.

The gene calls are TRBV5-5 and TRBJ2-1; TCRdb picks TRBD2, but there is no DNA to check that call. CDR1 is SGHKS, CDR2 YYEKEE, per germline (reference sequence). This CDR3 spans 15 amino acids. CDR3 in amino acids: CASSLLAGSYNEQFF.

V gene TRBV7-2 combines with J gene TRBJ1-6; TCRdb picks TRBD1, but there is no DNA to check that call. The CDR3 is 16 amino acids. Looked up from germline, CDR1 is SGHTA and CDR2 is FQGNSA. The CDR3 sequence: CASSLVSVRQNSPLHF.

This chain joins TRBV6-1 and TRBJ2-7; absent DNA, TCRdb's TRBD1 call cannot be checked. The length of the CDR3 is 18 residues. Germline loops: CDR1 MNHNS, CDR2 SASEGT. CDR3 sequence reads: CASTLFVPRGHGSYEQYF.

The chain recombines TRBV18 with TRBJ2-7. The CDR3 is 13 amino acids. Germline V gene sequence: CDR1 KGHSH, CDR2 LQKENI. CDR3 in amino acids: CASSPPSIPEQYF.

The V and J genes are TRBV12-3 or TRBV12-4 and TRBJ1-1. The length of the CDR3 is 15 residues. This CDR3 is CASSKYRGGGTEAFF.

The rearrangement uses TRBV7-2 and TRBJ2-5; with no DNA, the TCRdb D assignment of TRBD1 cannot be verified. Per germline, CDR1 SGHTA and CDR2 FQGNSA. This CDR3 spans 16 amino acids. The CDR3 loop is CASSTRTFQLQETQYF.

J is TRBJ2-7 and V is TRBV20-1; checking the TCRdb D call of TRBD2 is not possible without DNA. Germline V CDR1 and CDR2: DFQATT, SNEGSKA (reference sequence). The CDR3 runs to 18 residues. CDR3 sequence reads: CSARDHLRLAQNSYEQYF.

The chain combines TRBV12-3 or TRBV12-4 with TRBJ2-3; TCRdb outputs TRBD2, but without DNA this stays unchecked. CDR3 length: 15 amino acids. The CDR3 loop reads CASRSSGGPSDTQYF.

J is TRBJ2-3 and V is TRBV28; absent DNA, TCRdb's TRBD1 call cannot be checked. Germline-derived CDR1 and CDR2 are MDHEN and SYDVKM. The CDR3 runs 16 residues. The CDR3 loop reads CASSLRLPGRADTQYF. The full variable domain, its missing parts supplied by reference TRBV28 and TRBJ2-3, is DVKVTQSSRYLVKRTGEKVFLECVQDMDHENMFWYRQDPGLGLRLIYFSYDVKMKEKGDIPEGYSVSREKKERFSLILESASTNQTSMYLCASSLRLPGRADTQYFGPGTRLTVL.

The genes are TRBV18 and TRBJ1-3. The CDR3 is 18 residues long. Per the germline V gene, CDR1 is KGHSH and CDR2 is LQKENI. The chain's CDR3 is CASSPPLPPSTAGNTIYF.

The rearrangement joins TRBV9 to TRBJ2-1; TCRdb names TRBD2, which stays unverified in the absence of DNA. Germline lookup yields CDR1 SGDLS and CDR2 YYNGEE. The CDR3 is made up of 15 amino acids. CDR3: CASSPRLAGVSEQFF.

The chain carries TRBV25-1 and TRBJ2-4; the TCRdb call, TRBD1, lacks DNA for checking. The CDR3 is 14 amino acids. From germline, CDR1 is MGHDK and CDR2 SYGVNS. The CDR3 sequence is CASNPGGTGNIQYF.

This rearrangement joins TRBV5-4 to TRBJ1-2; the D call of TRBD1 rests on TCRdb alone, since no DNA is present to check it. CDR1 and CDR2 (germline): SGHNT, YYREEE (reference sequence). CDR3 size: 14 residues. The CDR3 region is CASSIQGQHYGYTF.

CDR3 loop: CASRGTVFDEQYF. The V and J genes are TRBV5-1 and TRBJ2-7; TCRdb proposes TRBD1, but this gene call is untestable without DNA. CDR3 length equals 13 residues. The germline V gene encodes CDR1 SGHRS and CDR2 YFSETQ.